This T cell receptor beta chain was sequenced in a study of cytomegalovirus exposure and HLA in healthy donors. The PCR employed 60 Vbeta primers together with 13 Jbeta primers. The table came from immunoSEQ multiplex PCR; TCRdb's copy has only in-frame clones and leaves some out. Its clone listing holds approximately 180,000 clones. Whole-study results and caveats: Cytomegalovirus association was listed for about 170 TCR beta chains.

For this clone: Its target is not known.

This clonotype originated in a man aged 25-45 years in good health and CMV-seronegative. The sequenced sample consisted of PBMCs.

As DNA, the CDR3 is TGTGCCAGCAGCGTAGTTGAGGGAGATACGCAGTATTTT. Translation: CASSVVEGDTQYF. The chain employs TRBV9 and TRBJ2-3; D might be TRBD2 (5 bases). The germline V gene encodes CDR1 SGDLS and CDR2 YYNGEE. The V end was cut by 0 bases, the J end by 5 bases, with 7 bases between. This CDR3 region has 13 residues.